These T cell receptor beta chains were read from a single sample in a study of blood T cell repertoires in COVID-19. The protocol was immunoSEQ multiplex PCR, while the TCRdb copy is restricted to in-frame clones and leaves out a portion. Of a few hundred thousand clones in the sample, just under 85% were seen once. The sample taken for sequencing was PBMCs or T cells enriched from blood (not recorded which). Receptors originate from a woman in her thirties or forties with acute COVID-19. Each CDR3 is given with its conserved first and last residue. A D gene is named only where the DNA matches it firmly. For some rows the clone size is stated as once, few or many, or as a class when expanded; others skip it.

J gene	clone size	V gene	D gene	CDR3 DNA	CDR3 protein
TRBJ1-6	.	TRBV24-1	.	TGTGCCACCAGGGGGGCTGATAATTCACCCCTCCACTTT	CATRGADNSPLHF
TRBJ2-1	few	TRBV7-3	TRBD2	TGTGCCAGCAGCAGGACTAGCGAGGGTGAGCAGTTCTTC	CASSRTSEGEQFF
TRBJ2-1	.	TRBV3-1/TRBV3-2	.	TGTGCCAGCAGCCGAACCGGGTCCCCCGGCAATGAGCAGTTCTTC	CASSRTGSPGNEQFF
TRBJ2-6	.	TRBV5-1	TRBD1	TGCGCCAGCAGCCCCGATCGGCAGGGGGCGCTGAGAAGTAATGGGGCCAACGTCCTGACTTTC	CASSPDRQGALRSNGANVLTF
TRBJ2-1	.	TRBV5-5	.	TGTGCCAGCAGCTTGGAGGGGGGGAGGAGTGAGCAGTTCTTC	CASSLEGGRSEQFF
TRBJ1-6	.	TRBV5-1	TRBD1	TGCGCCAGCAGCTCCGGGACAGGGCGGCCGAATTCACCCCTCCACTTT	CASSSGTGRPNSPLHF
TRBJ1-2	.	TRBV2	.	TGTGCCAGCAGTGAGAGAGGGGAGGTTAACTATGGCTACACCTTC	CASSERGEVNYGYTF
TRBJ2-7	.	TRBV18	TRBD2	TGTGCCAGCTCACCACTCAGGTGGGGGGGGAAGTCCTACGAGCAGTACTTC	CASSPLRWGGKSYEQYF
TRBJ2-7	.	TRBV23-1	.	TGCGCCAGCACCCCGGGACATTTTCTCTACGAGCAGTACTTC	CASTPGHFLYEQYF
TRBJ2-2	.	TRBV6-4	.	TGTGCCAGCAGTGGGACTACCGGGGAGCTGTTTTTT	CASSGTTGELFF
TRBJ1-4	.	TRBV27	TRBD1	TGTGCCAGCAGTTTTGGGTTGCCGGGACAGGGGGGAAAACTGTTTTTT	CASSFGLPGQGGKLFF
TRBJ2-1	.	TRBV19	TRBD1	TGTGCCAGTAGTCAGGGGACAGGGGCTAACAATGAGCAGTTCTTC	CASSQGTGANNEQFF
TRBJ1-4	.	TRBV30	.	TGTGCCTGGACCCCGGGACACCTTAATGAAAAACTGTTTTTT	CAWTPGHLNEKLFF
TRBJ2-4	.	TRBV27	.	TGTGCCAGCAGTTTGAGGGGGGGTAGAAACATTCAGTACTTC	CASSLRGGRNIQYF
TRBJ1-2	few	TRBV11-2	.	TGTGCCAGCAGCTTAGCGGGGGGCGGTGGCTACACCTTC	CASSLAGGGGYTF
TRBJ1-3	.	TRBV5-1	.	TGCGCCAGCAGTCAGGGCTCTGGAAACACCATATATTTT	CASSQGSGNTIYF
TRBJ2-3	.	TRBV29-1	.	TGCAGCGGCCTCGGGGTAGCTAATACAGATACGCAGTATTTT	CSGLGVANTDTQYF
TRBJ1-5	.	TRBV28	TRBD1	TGTGCCAGCAGGCCGGGACAGTGGGGTTATCAGCCCCAGCATTTT	CASRPGQWGYQPQHF
TRBJ2-3	.	TRBV7-2	.	TGTGCCAGCAGCCCTAACCGGCAGGGGATGGGTACAGATACGCAGTATTTT	CASSPNRQGMGTDTQYF
TRBJ2-3	.	TRBV7-9	.	TGTGCCAGCAGCCTGACTAGTGATGCAGATACGCAGTATTTT	CASSLTSDADTQYF
TRBJ2-7	.	TRBV6-6	TRBD1	TGTGCCAGCAGTCCATCGGGGACAGGGATCGCCCTCTACGAGCAGTACTTC	CASSPSGTGIALYEQYF
TRBJ2-2	.	TRBV19	.	TGTGCCAGTACGGTAACGGGGGTCGGGGAGCTGTTTTTT	CASTVTGVGELFF
TRBJ1-5	.	TRBV13	.	TGTGCCAGCAGCACCCAACAGGAACAGCCCCAGCATTTT	CASSTQQEQPQHF
TRBJ2-5	.	TRBV18	.	TGTGCCAGCTCACCCCCTGGGAGAGAGACCCAGTACTTC	CASSPPGRETQYF
TRBJ1-3	once	TRBV5-4	.	TGTGCCAGCAGCTCCCAGGGCTCTGGAAACACCATATATTTT	CASSSQGSGNTIYF
TRBJ2-1	.	TRBV4-3	.	TGCGCCAGCAGCCAAGATTGGCGGTCGAGCTCCTACAATGAGCAGTTCTTC	CASSQDWRSSSYNEQFF
TRBJ2-7	.	TRBV28	TRBD2	TGTGCCAGCAGTTTATACGGACTAGCGGACTCCTACGAGCAGTACTTC	CASSLYGLADSYEQYF
TRBJ1-2	once	TRBV29-1	TRBD1	TGCAGCGTTGTAGAGGGGGCAGCTAACTATGGCTACACCTTC	CSVVEGAANYGYTF
TRBJ2-7	.	TRBV5-4	.	TGTGCCAGCAGCGGAAGGGAGGGGGGCGAGCAGTACTTC	CASSGREGGEQYF
TRBJ2-7	.	TRBV11-2	.	TGTGCCAGCAGCTGGGGGACCGGGAGAAGTTCCTACGAGCAGTACTTC	CASSWGTGRSSYEQYF
TRBJ1-3	.	TRBV2	.	TGTGCCAGCAGTGAAGGCAGGGGAAATTCTGGAAACACCATATATTTT	CASSEGRGNSGNTIYF
TRBJ1-5	once	TRBV7-9	TRBD1	TGTGCCAGCAGCCAATCAGGGGGCACAGTGCAGCCCCAGCATTTT	CASSQSGGTVQPQHF
TRBJ1-6	.	TRBV5-5	.	TGTGCCAGCAGCTCTAGAGGCGGGGCTTCGAATTCACCCCTCCACTTT	CASSSRGGASNSPLHF
TRBJ2-3	.	TRBV6-4	TRBD2	TGTGCCAGCAGTGACGAGGCGGGGGTCCCCACAGATACGCAGTATTTT	CASSDEAGVPTDTQYF
TRBJ2-2	.	TRBV19	.	TGTGCCAGTAGTATAGCCGGCCCTACTAGCAACACCGGGGAGCTGTTTTTT	CASSIAGPTSNTGELFF
TRBJ1-5	.	TRBV5-8	.	TGTGCCAGCAGCTTGGAGGCAGGACAAAGCAATCAGCCCCAGCATTTT	CASSLEAGQSNQPQHF
TRBJ1-6	few	TRBV5-1	.	TGCGCCAGCAGACCGGACAGAAACTCCTATAATTCACCCCTCCACTTT	CASRPDRNSYNSPLHF
TRBJ2-7	.	TRBV10-3	.	TGTGCCATCAGTGACGGACATTACGAGCAGTACTTC	CAISDGHYEQYF
TRBJ2-7	.	TRBV7-9	TRBD1	TGTGCCAGCAGCTTAAAGGACAGGGACGAGCAGTACTTC	CASSLKDRDEQYF
TRBJ2-2	.	TRBV7-2	.	TGTGCCAGCAGCTTTCCCGGGGGGCAAGTCACCGGGGAGCTGTTTTTT	CASSFPGGQVTGELFF
TRBJ2-7	.	TRBV9	.	TGTGCCAGCAGCCAACCTCCTAGCGCGGGGGAGCAGTACTTC	CASSQPPSAGEQYF
TRBJ2-7	.	TRBV27	TRBD1	TGTGCCAGCAGTAAAGGACAGGGGGCAGATGAGCAGTACTTC	CASSKGQGADEQYF
TRBJ1-5	.	TRBV6-5	.	TGTGCCAGCAGTCGGGGGGCCGGTCAGCCCCAGCATTTT	CASSRGAGQPQHF
TRBJ2-3	once	TRBV6-6	.	TGTGCCAGCAGTAACACAGGCACTAGCACAGATACGCAGTATTTT	CASSNTGTSTDTQYF
TRBJ2-7	.	TRBV30	TRBD1	TGTGCCTGGAGTAAACCGGGGACAGATGAGCAGTACTTC	CAWSKPGTDEQYF
TRBJ1-6	.	TRBV6-1	.	TGTGCCAGCAGTGAGAGCGCCATTAGCTCCTATAATTCACCCCTCCACTTT	CASSESAISSYNSPLHF
TRBJ2-7	few	TRBV10-2	TRBD1	TGCGCCAGCAGTGACCGCGGACAGGGGGCGCTTGTGAACGAGCAGTACTTC	CASSDRGQGALVNEQYF
TRBJ2-1	.	TRBV5-1	.	TGCGCCAGCGAGTGGGCGAATGAGCAGTTCTTC	CASEWANEQFF
TRBJ2-2	.	TRBV7-9	.	TGTGCCAGCAGGCCACCCGAGGGGGAGCTGTTTTTT	CASRPPEGELFF
TRBJ2-7	many	TRBV19	.	TGTGCCAGTAGTATACAGGGCTACGAGCAGTACTTC	CASSIQGYEQYF
TRBJ1-1	.	TRBV19	TRBD1	TGTGCCAGTAGTATCCCCAGGACAGGGAGGACTGAAGCTTTCTTT	CASSIPRTGRTEAFF
TRBJ2-1	.	TRBV24-1	.	TGTGCCACCAGTGATCCCTTTCGCTCCTACAATGAGCAGTTCTTC	CATSDPFRSYNEQFF
TRBJ2-5	.	TRBV15	.	TGTGCCACCAGCAGAGATAGCCAAGAGACCCAGTACTTC	CATSRDSQETQYF
TRBJ2-1	.	TRBV6-2/TRBV6-3	.	TGTGCCAGCAGTTACTCGAGTAAACGTGGCGGACAAAATGAGCAGTTCTTC	CASSYSSKRGGQNEQFF
TRBJ2-3	.	TRBV7-3	.	TGTGCCAGCAGCCCGCAACTAGCTCTAAGGGCAGATACGCAGTATTTT	CASSPQLALRADTQYF